This T cell receptor beta chain was sequenced for a study of T cell repertoires in cytomegalovirus infection. There are 16 residues in the CDR3. V was trimmed by 4 bases and J by 1 base, leaving 15 bases between them. Study findings and constraints: Adding up the frequency of public TCR beta families identified people who carried CMV plus the relevant HLA.

In the case of this clonotype: Its cognate antigen is unknown. It may be a read error: a sequence one base away is much more abundant.

TCRdb fed the reads into MiXCR, producing one record per CDR3 protein. The table includes under 350,000 distinct CDR3 sequences, around a tenth detected once. The genes are TRBV12-3 or TRBV12-4 and TRBJ2-3; a weak D match, TRBD2 (5 bases). This TCR was sampled from a human donor in good health (CMV status not recorded). Some clones in this sample may be carry-over from other donors' samples. Specimen: PBMCs. The CDR3 DNA is TGTGCCAGCAGTTATCGAAGCGGAGGTGGCACAGATACGCAGTATTTT. It is translated as CASSYRSGGGTDTQYF.